This T cell receptor (beta chain) was sequenced during a study of cytomegalovirus exposure and HLA in healthy donors. General study points: The likely origin of a cluster of highly shared sequence variants was a sequencing artifact. It was taken for granted in presence/absence analyses that sequencing depth across donors was roughly uniform.

With 60 Vbeta and 13 Jbeta primers, the PCR was carried out. TCRdb keeps only in-frame clones here, not all; method: immunoSEQ multiplex PCR. The top ten hold around 0.98% of the sample, which has 150,000 to 200,000 clones, roughly 85% seen once. Comment on this clone: Its antigen is as yet unknown.

This TCR derives from a woman aged 50 to 65 in good health and CMV-seropositive. Sequences were obtained from PBMCs.

In DNA, the CDR3 is TGTGCCAGCCAGGGGGCGGGTCGACCAGATACGCAGTATTTT. Its protein is CASQGAGRPDTQYF. The V gene is TRBV2, the J gene TRBJ2-3; 8 bases are shared with TRBD1. Trimming took 8 bases from V and 4 from J; bases not matched to a gene: 8. This CDR3 is built from 14 residues. The V gene's germline CDR1 is SNHLY and CDR2 FYNNEI.